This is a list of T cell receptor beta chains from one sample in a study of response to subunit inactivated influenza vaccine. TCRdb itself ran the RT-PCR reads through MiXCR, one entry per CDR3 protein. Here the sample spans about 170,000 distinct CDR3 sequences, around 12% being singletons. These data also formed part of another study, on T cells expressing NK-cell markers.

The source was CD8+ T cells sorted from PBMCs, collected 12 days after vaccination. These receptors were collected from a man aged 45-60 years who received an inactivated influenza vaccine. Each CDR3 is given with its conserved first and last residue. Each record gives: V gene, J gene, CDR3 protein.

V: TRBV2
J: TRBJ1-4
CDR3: CASSEWVAGEKLFF

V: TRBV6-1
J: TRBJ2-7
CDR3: CASSLFTDPYEQYF

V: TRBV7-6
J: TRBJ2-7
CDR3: CASSYRVNYEQYF

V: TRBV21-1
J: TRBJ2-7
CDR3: CASSADASYEQYF

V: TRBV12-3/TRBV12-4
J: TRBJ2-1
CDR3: CASSPGTIYNEQFF

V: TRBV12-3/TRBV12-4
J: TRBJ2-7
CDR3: CASSLTGVREQYF

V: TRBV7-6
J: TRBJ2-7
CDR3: CASSPGQGIGYEQYF

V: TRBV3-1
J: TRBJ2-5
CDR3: CASSQDQRITTQYF

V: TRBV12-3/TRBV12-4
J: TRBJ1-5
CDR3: CASRPWGGGQPQHF

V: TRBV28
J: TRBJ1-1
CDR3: CASRLTEETTEAFF

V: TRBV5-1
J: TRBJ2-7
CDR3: CASSSGLAGTIDYEQYF

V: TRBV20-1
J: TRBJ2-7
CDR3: CSANPGQGKLLLSYEQYF

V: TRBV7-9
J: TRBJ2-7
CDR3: CASSSGYSGQYF

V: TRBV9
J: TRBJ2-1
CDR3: CASSVGGPLLSSYNEQFF

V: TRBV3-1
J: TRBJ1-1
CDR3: CASSPRDRTTEAFF

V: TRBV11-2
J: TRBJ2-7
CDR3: CASSLVEPYEQYF

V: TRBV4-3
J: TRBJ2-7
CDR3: CASSPGNRPTGEQYF

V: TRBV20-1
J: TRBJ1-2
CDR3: CSVVDRDYYGYTF

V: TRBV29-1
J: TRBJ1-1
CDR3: CSVRNPNTEAFF

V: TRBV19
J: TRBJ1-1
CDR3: CASSRAYTEAFF

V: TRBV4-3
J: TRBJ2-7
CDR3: CASSQGTAGTAYEQYF

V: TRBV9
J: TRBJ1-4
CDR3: CASSATLGEKLFF

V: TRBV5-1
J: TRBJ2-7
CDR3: CASSHGTTYEQYF

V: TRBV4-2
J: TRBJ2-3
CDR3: CASSPGVEGPRLTDTQYF

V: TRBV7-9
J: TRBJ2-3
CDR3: CASSLVRATATDTQYF

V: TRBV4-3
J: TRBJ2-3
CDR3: CASSQDIGTSGYTDTQYF

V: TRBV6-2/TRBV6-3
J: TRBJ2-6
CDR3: CASTHLGISGANVLTF

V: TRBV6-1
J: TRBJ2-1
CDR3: CASSPGTSGGEQFF

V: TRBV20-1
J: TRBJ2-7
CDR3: CSARDPGLAGTYEQYF

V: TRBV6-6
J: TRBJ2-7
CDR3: CASSYWQDYEQYF

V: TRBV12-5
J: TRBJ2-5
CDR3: CASGLVKSAGGEGKETQYF

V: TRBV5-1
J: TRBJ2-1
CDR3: CASSPMGLAGGSEQFF

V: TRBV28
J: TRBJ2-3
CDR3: CASSFYAGVMGTQYF